The source of this T cell receptor (beta chain) is a study of T cells expressing NK-cell markers. Whole-study context: Source material for TCR beta repertoires consisted of sorted CD3+CD56+NKG2C+, CD3+CD56+NKG2C- and CD3+CD56-NKG2C+ T cells. One of eight sequenced donors was HCMV-seronegative; the other seven were seropositive. Points from the study as a whole: Whether expanded NKG2C+ T cell clones were HCMV-specific remained unclear.

Comment on this clonotype: Its antigen is currently unknown.

The CDR3 spans 15 residues. TCRdb reprocessed the 5' RACE reads, with one entry per CDR3 protein and no DNA. The sample's table shows around 550,000 distinct CDR3 sequences. Material for sequencing was blood T cells: a sorted CD56 or NKG2C T cell subset, CD4+ or CD8+ T cells, or bulk PBMC T cells (not recorded which). The TCR comes from a young man in good health. V is TRBV12-3 or TRBV12-4 and J is TRBJ1-1. CDR3 sequence: CASSFLGLQKGEAFF.